These 27 T cell receptor beta chains originate from one sample sequenced in a study of technical replicates of blood from a handful of donors. Libraries were prepared by immunoSEQ multiplex PCR; TCRdb keeps only in-frame clonotypes and omits some of them. The repertoire includes about 83,000 clones, around 94% of them detected once, and 0.2% to 0.3% sits in the top ten. Sequencing input: T cells isolated from PBMCs. The receptor set was obtained from a human donor in good health.

The genes are TRBV19 and TRBJ2-3; 7 nucleotides line up with TRBD2. Germline-derived CDR1 and CDR2 are LNHDA and SQIVND (reference sequence). This CDR3 is built from 14 residues. With V trimmed by 3 bases and J by 2 bases, 2 bases remained unmatched. CDR3 residues: CASSMTSHTDTQYF. The CDR3 coding sequence is TGTGCCAGTAGTATGACTAGCCACACAGATACGCAGTATTTT.

The chain has TRBV6-5 and TRBJ2-7; 11 nucleotides agree with TRBD2. From germline, CDR1 is MNHEY and CDR2 SVGAGI. The ends lost 5 bases at V and 6 bases at J; junction bases unmatched: 9. This CDR3 region has 15 residues. The CDR3 reads CASSRVAGGGAEQYF. DNA of the CDR3: TGTGCCAGCAGTAGAGTAGCGGGAGGGGGCGCCGAGCAGTACTTC.

The CDR3 nucleotides are TGTGCCAGCAGCGCCGCGGTAAGCGGGGAGCTGTTTTTT. Translation: CASSAAVSGELFF. V and J are TRBV7-9 and TRBJ2-2; D gene unclear. Trimming took 5 bases from V and 7 from J, leaving 11 bases between them. The CDR3 sequence is 13 residues long. CDR1 SEHNR and CDR2 FQNEAQ come from the germline V gene (reference sequence).

This chain uses TRBV2 with TRBJ2-3; 7 nucleotides align to TRBD2. The CDR3 totals 17 residues. CDR1 and CDR2 from the germline V gene are SNHLY and FYNNEI. J lost 5 bases, V lost 4 bases, and 15 bases had no gene match. The CDR3 here is CASSGGSKSGAEDTQYF. CDR3 sequence (DNA): TGTGCCAGCAGTGGGGGCTCGAAGAGCGGGGCGGAAGATACGCAGTATTTT.

J is TRBJ1-4 and V is TRBV19; 7 bases agree with TRBD1. There are 16 residues in the CDR3. The germline V gene has CDR1 LNHDA and CDR2 SQIVND (reference sequence). Trimming at V came to 4 bases and at J to 6 bases, leaving 11 bases not matched to a gene. CDR3 amino acids: CASSRSTGTAYEKLFF. CDR3 sequence (DNA): TGTGCCAGTAGTAGGTCAACCGGGACAGCCTATGAAAAACTGTTTTTT. Using reference TRBV19 and TRBJ1-4 for the parts outside the CDR3, the full variable domain is DGGITQSPKYLFRKEGQNVTLSCEQNLNHDAMYWYRQDPGQGLRLIYYSQIVNDFQKGDIAEGYSVSREKKESFPLTVTSAQKNPTAFYLCASSRSTGTAYEKLFFGSGTQLSVL.

The chain employs TRBV5-1 and TRBJ2-7, with a tentative D call TRBD1 (6 bases). The CDR3 runs to 15 residues. Germline V gene sequence: CDR1 SGHRS, CDR2 YFSETQ. The V gene lost 0 bases and the J gene lost 2 bases, with 12 bases spanning the gap. CDR3 in amino acids: CASSLATGHPYEQYF. CDR3 nucleotides: TGCGCCAGCAGCTTGGCCACGGGACACCCCTACGAGCAGTACTTC. Full variable domain (rest looked up from reference TRBV5-1 and TRBJ2-7): KAGVTQTPRYLIKTRGQQVTLSCSPISGHRSVSWYQQTPGQGLQFLFEYFSETQRNKGNFPGRFSGRQFSNSRSEMNVSTLELGDSALYLCASSLATGHPYEQYFGPGTRLTVT.

The chain links TRBV6-5 to TRBJ1-4; 8 bases match TRBD1. J was trimmed by 3 bases and V by 2 bases; bases with no gene match: 5. Germline CDR1 and CDR2: MNHEY and SVGAGI. CDR3 length equals 16 residues. The CDR3 reads CASSYGTDRANEKLFF. The CDR3, as DNA: TGTGCCAGCAGTTACGGGACGGACAGGGCTAATGAAAAACTGTTTTTT.

J is TRBJ2-7 and V is TRBV6-5, with a tentative D call TRBD1 (5 bases). Germline values: CDR1 MNHEY, CDR2 SVGAGI. CDR3 length: 15 amino acids. V was clipped by 2 bases and J by 3 bases, with 14 bases between them. The CDR3 bases are TGTGCCAGCAGTTACCACGACAGTTTTTGCTACGAGCAGTACTTC. Its protein product is CASSYHDSFCYEQYF.

In DNA, the CDR3 is TGTGCCAGTAGTATTCACAGGGACTCCTACAATGAGCAGTTCTTC. Protein: CASSIHRDSYNEQFF. V gene TRBV19 combines with J gene TRBJ2-1; possibly TRBD1 for D (6 bases). CDR1 is LNHDA and CDR2 is SQIVND in the germline V gene (reference sequence). The CDR3 runs to 15 residues. V was trimmed by 3 bases and J by 0 bases, leaving 9 bases between them.

V is TRBV9 and J is TRBJ2-2, with TRBD2 matching over 12 bases. The CDR3 totals 18 residues. CDR1 and CDR2 from the germline V gene are SGDLS and YYNGEE. The ends lost 3 bases at V and 2 bases at J; junction bases unmatched: 8. CDR3 bases: TGTGCCAGCAGCGGTGGGTCACTAGCGGGGGGAAACACCGGGGAGCTGTTTTTT. Translation: CASSGGSLAGGNTGELFF.

This chain uses TRBV6-5 with TRBJ2-1, with TRBD2 matching over 9 bases. The CDR3 totals 15 residues. Per germline, CDR1 MNHEY and CDR2 SVGAGI. V was pared by 0 bases and J by 5 bases, with 2 bases of the junction left unmatched. In DNA, the CDR3 is TGTGCCAGCAGTTACTCTAGCGGGGGAGACAATGAGCAGTTCTTC. As protein: CASSYSSGGDNEQFF.

This clone was seen once. The chain couples TRBV10-3 to TRBJ2-7; 9 nucleotides align to TRBD1. Germline values: CDR1 ENHRY, CDR2 SYGVKD. This CDR3 has 15 amino acids. Losses at the gene ends were 7 bases for V and 2 bases for J; bases not matched to a gene: 9. The CDR3 region is CAITLGQGSAYEQYF. CDR3 nucleotides: TGTGCCATCACCTTGGGACAGGGATCTGCCTACGAGCAGTACTTC.

CDR3 region: CSVVSNYGYTF. In DNA form, the CDR3 reads TGCAGCGTTGTATCTAACTATGGCTACACCTTC. The J gene is TRBJ1-2, the V gene TRBV29-1; no firm D call. Looked up from germline, CDR1 is SQVTM and CDR2 is ANQGSEA. Trimming left V 4 bases short and J 0 bases short, with 3 bases between. The CDR3 has 11 amino acids. The full variable domain, in which reference TRBV29-1 and TRBJ1-2 provide the parts outside the CDR3, is SAVISQKPSRDICQRGTSLTIQCQVDSQVTMMFWYRQQPGQSLTLIATANQGSEATYESGFVIDKFPISRPNLTFSTLTVSNMSPEDSSIYLCSVVSNYGYTFGSGTRLTVV.

This clone was picked up one time. This rearrangement joins TRBV5-1 to TRBJ1-6, with D perhaps TRBD1 (5 bases). The CDR3 runs to 16 residues. Germline loops: CDR1 SGHRS, CDR2 YFSETQ. Trimming pared 4 bases from V and 0 bases from J, leaving 11 bases between. CDR3 sequence (DNA): TGCGCCAGCAGCGTGAGACAGAGCTCCTATAATTCACCCCTCCACTTT. Encoded protein: CASSVRQSSYNSPLHF.

The genes are TRBV5-1 and TRBJ2-3; the match to TRBD1 covers 8 bases. Germline assignment: CDR1 SGHRS and CDR2 YFSETQ. The trim removed 2 bases at V and 4 bases at J, leaving 0 bases unmatched. The CDR3 totals 13 residues. DNA for the CDR3: TGCGCCAGCAGCTTACAGGGGGCAGATACGCAGTATTTT. This translates into CASSLQGADTQYF. The entire variable domain, with the rest obtained from reference TRBV5-1 and TRBJ2-3, is as follows: KAGVTQTPRYLIKTRGQQVTLSCSPISGHRSVSWYQQTPGQGLQFLFEYFSETQRNKGNFPGRFSGRQFSNSRSEMNVSTLELGDSALYLCASSLQGADTQYFGPGTRLTVL.

The rearrangement links TRBV9 to TRBJ1-3; the D is unclear. The V gene's germline CDR1 is SGDLS and CDR2 YYNGEE. This CDR3 is 15 amino acids long. With 0 bases removed from V and 0 bases from J, the gap between germline ends came to 7 bases. The CDR3 spells CASSVGASSGNTIYF. The CDR3 DNA is TGTGCCAGCAGCGTAGGCGCAAGCTCTGGAAACACCATATATTTT.

On this clone: Mismatch with germline at one junction end may stem from a read error. CDR3 sequence (DNA): TGTGCCAGCAGCAAAGACAGGGGGTTTGAAGCCCAGCATTTT. Its protein is CASSKDRGFEAQHF. The chain joins TRBV14 to TRBJ1-5, with TRBD1 matching over 9 bases. This CDR3 region has 14 residues. Germline CDR1 is SGHDN and CDR2 is FVKESK.

V usage is TRBV6-6 and J usage is TRBJ2-7; unclear D gene. Germline CDR1 and CDR2: MNHNY and SVGAGI (reference sequence). The CDR3 is made up of 15 amino acids. V lost 6 bases and J lost 3, with 18 bases in between. The CDR3, as DNA: TGTGCCAGCAGCAAAGGAAACGCAGGAAACTACGAGCAGTACTTC. It codes for CASSKGNAGNYEQYF.

The chain employs TRBV18 and TRBJ2-6; D is unclear. The germline CDR1 and CDR2 sequences are KGHSH and LQKENI. CDR3 length equals 13 residues. Deletions cut 8 bases from V and 4 bases from J, with 9 bases between. The CDR3 is CASVKAGANVLTF. Written as DNA, the CDR3 is TGTGCCAGCGTCAAAGCCGGGGCCAACGTCCTGACTTTC.

This sequence joins TRBV9 and TRBJ1-6; TRBD1 might be the D (6 bases). Trimming stripped 0 bases from V and 7 bases from J, with 14 bases between. This CDR3 comprises 16 residues. The germline V gene has CDR1 SGDLS and CDR2 YYNGEE. The CDR3 loop reads CASSVAGVIGNSPLHF. The CDR3 DNA follows: TGTGCCAGCAGCGTAGCAGGGGTGATAGGGAATTCACCCCTCCACTTT.

The chain's CDR3 is CASSPESTYNSPLHF. CDR3 nucleotide sequence: TGTGCCAGCTCACCAGAGTCCACCTATAATTCACCCCTCCACTTT. The chain uses TRBV18 and TRBJ1-6; D not resolved. V was trimmed by 2 bases and J by 2 bases, leaving 7 bases between them. The CDR3 runs to 15 residues. CDR1 and CDR2 from the germline V gene are KGHSH and LQKENI.

The chain joins TRBV6-6 to TRBJ1-1; the D is unclear. The CDR3 length is 13 residues. Trimming cost V 6 bases and J 11 bases, with 19 bases left between them. Germline V lookup: CDR1 MNHNY, CDR2 SVGAGI (reference sequence). DNA of the CDR3: TGTGCCAGCAGCCCCGGCACCTCTAGTGAGGCTTTCTTT. It is translated as CASSPGTSSEAFF.

The chain uses TRBV5-4 and TRBJ2-5; D might be TRBD2 (5 bases). CDR3 length: 13 residues. Looked up from germline, CDR1 is SGHNT and CDR2 is YYREEE (reference sequence). V lost 3 bases and J 4 bases, leaving 10 bases between the germline ends. The CDR3 nucleotides are TGTGCCAGCAGCTCCGACTACGGAGAGACCCAGTACTTC. It translates to CASSSDYGETQYF.

This rearrangement joins TRBV25-1 to TRBJ2-2, with unresolved D. This CDR3 spans 13 amino acids. Trimming removed 3 bases from V and 7 bases from J, with 9 bases in between. CDR1 MGHDK and CDR2 SYGVNS come from the germline V gene. The CDR3 coding sequence is TGTGCCAGCAGTGAGCCATACAGCGGGGAGCTGTTTTTT. Its translation: CASSEPYSGELFF.

This clone was seen a single time. The J gene is TRBJ2-1, the V gene TRBV13, with 7 bases matching TRBD2. The CDR3 contains 13 residues. In germline, CDR1 is PRHDT, CDR2 FYEKMQ (reference sequence). After removal of 5 bases from V and 10 bases from J, the junction contained 8 bases not matched to a gene. CDR3 DNA: TGTGCCAGCAGCCCCGGAGAGCGGGACGAGCAGTTCTTC. Protein product: CASSPGERDEQFF.

Here the CDR3 DNA reads TGTGCTAGTGGTTTGGGAGTAGCGGGAGGGCCAAGCGATGAGCAGTTCTTC. It is translated as CASGLGVAGGPSDEQFF. V is TRBV12-5 and J is TRBJ2-1; 11 bases align to TRBD2. Unmatched junction bases numbered 10, after V lost 1 base and J lost 8 bases. The CDR3 runs to 17 residues. Germline V gives CDR1 LGHNT, CDR2 FRNRAP.

The rearrangement joins TRBV6-1 to TRBJ2-5, with 13 bases lining up with TRBD2. The CDR3 consists of 15 residues. J gave up 3 bases and V 6 bases, and 4 bases lay outside the gene matches. Germline CDR1 MNHNS, CDR2 SASEGT. CDR3 residues: CASRRLAGGEETQYF. In nucleotides, the CDR3 is TGTGCCAGCAGGCGACTAGCGGGGGGTGAAGAGACCCAGTACTTC.